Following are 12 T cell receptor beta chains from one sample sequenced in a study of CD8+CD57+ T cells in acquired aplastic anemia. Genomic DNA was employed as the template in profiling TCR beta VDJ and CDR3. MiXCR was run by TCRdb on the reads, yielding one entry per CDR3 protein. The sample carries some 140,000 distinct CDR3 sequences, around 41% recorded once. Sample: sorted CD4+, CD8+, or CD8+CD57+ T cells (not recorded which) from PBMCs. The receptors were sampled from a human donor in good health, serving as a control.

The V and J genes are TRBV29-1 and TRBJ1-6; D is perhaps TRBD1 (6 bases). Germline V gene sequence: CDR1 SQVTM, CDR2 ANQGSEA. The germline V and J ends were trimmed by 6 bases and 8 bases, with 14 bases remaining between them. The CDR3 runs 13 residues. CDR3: CSVAQGRDSPLHF. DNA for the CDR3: TGCAGCGTAGCACAGGGAAGGGATTCACCCCTCCACTTT.

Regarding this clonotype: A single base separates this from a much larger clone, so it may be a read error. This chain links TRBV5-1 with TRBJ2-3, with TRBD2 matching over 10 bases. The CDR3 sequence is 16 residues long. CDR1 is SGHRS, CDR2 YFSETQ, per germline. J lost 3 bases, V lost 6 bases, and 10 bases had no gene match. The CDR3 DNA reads TGCGCCAGCAACCCAATTAGCGGGGGGATAACAGATACGCAGTATTTT. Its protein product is CASNPISGGITDTQYF.

For the CDR3, the DNA is TGTGCCAGCACGCCGGGAGTTATGCGTGGCTACACCATATATTTT. This encodes CASTPGVMRGYTIYF. V is TRBV2 and J is TRBJ1-3; D not certain. Germline values: CDR1 SNHLY, CDR2 FYNNEI. The CDR3 totals 15 residues. Deletions cut 7 bases from V and 8 bases from J, with 21 bases between.

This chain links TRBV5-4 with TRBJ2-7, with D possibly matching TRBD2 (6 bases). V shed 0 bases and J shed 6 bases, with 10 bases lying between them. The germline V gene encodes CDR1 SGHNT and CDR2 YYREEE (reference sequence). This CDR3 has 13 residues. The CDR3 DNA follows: TGTGCCAGCAGCTTGGCCCGGGGGAGCGAGCAGTACTTC. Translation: CASSLARGSEQYF.

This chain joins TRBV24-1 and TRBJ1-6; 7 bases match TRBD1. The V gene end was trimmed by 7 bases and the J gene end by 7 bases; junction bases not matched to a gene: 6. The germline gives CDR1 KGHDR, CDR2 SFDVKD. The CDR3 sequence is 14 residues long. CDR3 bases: TGTGCCACCAGGGCCGGGACAGTAAATTCACCCCTCCACTTT. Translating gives CATRAGTVNSPLHF.

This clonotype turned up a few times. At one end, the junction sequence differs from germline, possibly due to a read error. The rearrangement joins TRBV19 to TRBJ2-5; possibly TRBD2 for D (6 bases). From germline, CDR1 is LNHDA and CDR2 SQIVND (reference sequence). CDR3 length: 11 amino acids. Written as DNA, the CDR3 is TGTACCAGTAGTTCCGGGGGGACCCAGTACTTC. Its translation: CTSSSGGTQYF.

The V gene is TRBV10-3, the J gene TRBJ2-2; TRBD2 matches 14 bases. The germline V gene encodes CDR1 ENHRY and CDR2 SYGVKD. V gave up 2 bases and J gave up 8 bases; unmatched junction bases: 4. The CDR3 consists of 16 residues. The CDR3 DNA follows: TGTGCCATCAGTGAGCCGGGACTAGCGGGGGATGGGGAGCTGTTTTTT. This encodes CAISEPGLAGDGELFF.

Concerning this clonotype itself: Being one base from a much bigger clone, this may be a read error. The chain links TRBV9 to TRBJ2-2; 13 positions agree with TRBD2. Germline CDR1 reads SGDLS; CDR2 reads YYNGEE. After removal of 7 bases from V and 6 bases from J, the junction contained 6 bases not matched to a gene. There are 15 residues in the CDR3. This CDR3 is CASGVGLAGPGELFF. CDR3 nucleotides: TGTGCCAGCGGTGTGGGACTAGCGGGACCCGGGGAGCTGTTTTTT.

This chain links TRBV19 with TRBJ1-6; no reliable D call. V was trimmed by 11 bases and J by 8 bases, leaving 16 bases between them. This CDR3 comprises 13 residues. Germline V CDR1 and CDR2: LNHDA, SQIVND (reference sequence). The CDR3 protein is CAWSNGRDSPLHF. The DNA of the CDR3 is TGTGCCTGGAGTAATGGGCGCGATTCACCCCTCCACTTT.

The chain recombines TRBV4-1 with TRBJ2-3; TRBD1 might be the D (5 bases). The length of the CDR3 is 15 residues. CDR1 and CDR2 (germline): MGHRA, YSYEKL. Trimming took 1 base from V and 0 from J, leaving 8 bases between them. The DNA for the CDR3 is TGCGCCAGCAGCCAAGGGACAATAAGCACAGATACGCAGTATTTT. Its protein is CASSQGTISTDTQYF.

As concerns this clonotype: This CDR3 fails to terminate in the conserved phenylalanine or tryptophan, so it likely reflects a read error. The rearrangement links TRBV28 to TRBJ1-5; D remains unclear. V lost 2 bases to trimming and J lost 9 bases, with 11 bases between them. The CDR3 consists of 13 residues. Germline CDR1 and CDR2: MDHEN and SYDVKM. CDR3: CASSLEVNRPQHL. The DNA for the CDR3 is TGTGCCAGCAGTTTAGAGGTAAACCGGCCCCAGCATCTT.

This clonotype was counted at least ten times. The CDR3 reads CASRLRNYGYTF. As DNA, the CDR3 is TGCGCCAGCAGACTCCGAAACTATGGCTACACCTTC. The chain joins TRBV5-1 to TRBJ1-2; unclear D gene. Germline assignment: CDR1 SGHRS and CDR2 YFSETQ. The CDR3 is made up of 12 amino acids. The V end lost 5 bases, the J end lost 2 bases, and 7 bases lay between the germline ends.